This TCR beta chain was found in a study of blood T cell repertoires in COVID-19. At the level of the study: Researchers got acute and convalescent COVID-19 samples from the United States, Italy and Spain. PBMCs, B-cell-depleted T cells, or T cells provided the cDNA or gDNA that made up the material.

This table comes from immunoSEQ multiplex PCR, and its TCRdb copy is limited to in-frame clones, with some not included. Of 250,000 to 300,000 clones listed, around 88% are singletons. Per germline, CDR1 SGHTA and CDR2 FQGNSA. Trimming stripped 11 bases from V and 1 base from J, with 14 bases between. The CDR3 is 14 amino acids. This TCR was sampled from a woman aged 25 to 39 who had recovered from COVID-19. The sequenced sample consisted of peripheral blood. This chain connects TRBV7-2 to TRBJ2-2, with a tentative D call TRBD2 (6 bases). The CDR3 region has the DNA TGTGCCGGAACGGGGGAGATGAACACCGGGGAGCTGTTTTTT. Translation gives CAGTGEMNTGELFF.